This TCR beta chain was identified in a study of blood T cell repertoires in COVID-19. As for the study in general: The study drew acute and convalescent COVID-19 samples from the United States, Italy and Spain.

Germline V gene sequence: CDR1 LNHDA, CDR2 SQIVND (reference sequence). CDR3 size: 15 residues. J lost 4 bases, V lost 3 bases, and 5 bases had no gene match. TCRdb's table, derived via immunoSEQ multiplex PCR, lists solely in-frame clones and lacks some. The sample carries about 68,000 clones, 86% recorded once. The clonotype was recovered from a man aged 45-60 years with acute or convalescent COVID-19. The chain links TRBV19 to TRBJ1-4; TRBD1 aligns across 7 bases. The specimen was peripheral blood. The CDR3 nucleotides read TGTGCCAGTAGTATTTGGGACAGCTATAATGAAAAACTGTTTTTT. This codes for CASSIWDSYNEKLFF.